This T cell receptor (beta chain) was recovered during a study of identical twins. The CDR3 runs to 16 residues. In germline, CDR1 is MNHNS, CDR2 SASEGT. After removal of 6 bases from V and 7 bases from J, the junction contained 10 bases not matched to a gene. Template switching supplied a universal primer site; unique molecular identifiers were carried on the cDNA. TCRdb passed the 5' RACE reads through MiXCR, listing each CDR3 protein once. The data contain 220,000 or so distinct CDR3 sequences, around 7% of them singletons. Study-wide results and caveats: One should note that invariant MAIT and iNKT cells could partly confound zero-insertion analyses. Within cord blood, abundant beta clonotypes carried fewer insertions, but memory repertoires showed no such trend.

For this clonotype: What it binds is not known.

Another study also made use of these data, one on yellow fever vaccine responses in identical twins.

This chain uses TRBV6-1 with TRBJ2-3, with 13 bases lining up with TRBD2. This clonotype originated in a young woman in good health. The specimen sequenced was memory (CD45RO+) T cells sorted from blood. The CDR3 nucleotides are TGTGCCAGCAGGAAAGAGGGACTAGCGGGGACGAATACGCAGTATTTT. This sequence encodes CASRKEGLAGTNTQYF.